This T cell receptor beta chain was identified during a study of T cells in Graves' hyperthyroidism and ophthalmopathy. The investigators amplified TCR beta CDR3 regions from RNA transcripts. The HTBI primer set was used in a first-round RT-PCR of the TCR CDR3. TCRdb re-analysed the multiplex PCR reads in MiXCR, keeping a single row per CDR3 protein. The table lists 450,000 to 500,000 distinct CDR3 sequences, 20% to 25% of them singletons. Diagnoses used clinical symptoms, serum thyroxine and TRAb, thyroid ultrasound and orbital computed tomography. The table lists this clonotype with many counts. Its antigen is unidentified. Findings of the study overall: Within blood appeared most thyroid clonotypes that had expanded above 0.001.

With 6 bases clipped from V and 3 bases from J, the junction kept 3 bases outside the gene matches. Germline loops: CDR1 MNHEY, CDR2 SMNVEV (reference sequence). CDR3 length: 13 residues. This chain links TRBV27 with TRBJ2-3; 7 bases are a match to TRBD2. The sequence was obtained from a woman aged 70-85 years with Graves' ophthalmopathy. The sample was blood. The CDR3 DNA is TGTGCCAGCAGCTTCGGGGGGACAGATACGCAGTATTTT. Translating gives CASSFGGTDTQYF.